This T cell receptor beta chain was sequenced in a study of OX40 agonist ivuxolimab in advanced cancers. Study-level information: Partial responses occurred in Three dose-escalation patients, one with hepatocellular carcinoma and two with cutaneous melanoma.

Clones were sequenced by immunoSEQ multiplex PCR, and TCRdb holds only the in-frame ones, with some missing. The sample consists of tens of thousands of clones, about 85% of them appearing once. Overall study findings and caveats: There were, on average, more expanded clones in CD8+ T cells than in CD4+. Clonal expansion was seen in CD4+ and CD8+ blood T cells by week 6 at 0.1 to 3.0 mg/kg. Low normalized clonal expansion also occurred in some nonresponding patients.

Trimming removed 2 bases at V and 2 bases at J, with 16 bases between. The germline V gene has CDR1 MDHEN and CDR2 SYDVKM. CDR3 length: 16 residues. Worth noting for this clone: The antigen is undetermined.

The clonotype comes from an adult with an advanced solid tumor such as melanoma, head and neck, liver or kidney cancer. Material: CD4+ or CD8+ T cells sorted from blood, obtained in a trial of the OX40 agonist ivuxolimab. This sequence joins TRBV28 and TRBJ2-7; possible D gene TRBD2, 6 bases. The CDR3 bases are TGTGCCAGCAGTTTACCCGCCGGGACTTTCCCCTACGAGCAGTACTTC. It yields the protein CASSLPAGTFPYEQYF.